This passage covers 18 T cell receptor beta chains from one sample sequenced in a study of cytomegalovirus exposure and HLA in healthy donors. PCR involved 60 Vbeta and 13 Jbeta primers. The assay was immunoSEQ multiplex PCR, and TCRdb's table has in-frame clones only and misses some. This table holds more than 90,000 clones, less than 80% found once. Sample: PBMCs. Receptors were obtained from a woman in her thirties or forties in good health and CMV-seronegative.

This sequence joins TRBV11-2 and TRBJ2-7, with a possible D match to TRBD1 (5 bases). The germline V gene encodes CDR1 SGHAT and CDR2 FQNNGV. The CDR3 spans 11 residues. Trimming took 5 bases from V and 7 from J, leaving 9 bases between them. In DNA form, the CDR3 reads TGTGCCAGCAGCCTTGACAGTGAGCAGTACTTC. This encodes CASSLDSEQYF.

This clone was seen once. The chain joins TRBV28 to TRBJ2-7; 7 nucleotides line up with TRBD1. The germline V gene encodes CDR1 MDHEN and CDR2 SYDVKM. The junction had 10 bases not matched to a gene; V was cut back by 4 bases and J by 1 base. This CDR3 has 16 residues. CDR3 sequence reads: CASSSYWTGPSYEQYF. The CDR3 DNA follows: TGTGCCAGCAGTTCTTATTGGACAGGCCCTTCCTACGAGCAGTACTTC.

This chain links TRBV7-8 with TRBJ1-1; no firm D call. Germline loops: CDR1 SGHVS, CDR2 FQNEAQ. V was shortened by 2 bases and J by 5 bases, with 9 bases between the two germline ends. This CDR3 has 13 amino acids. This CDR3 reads CASSLKAGTEAFF. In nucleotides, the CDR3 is TGTGCCAGCAGCTTAAAAGCGGGGACTGAAGCTTTCTTT.

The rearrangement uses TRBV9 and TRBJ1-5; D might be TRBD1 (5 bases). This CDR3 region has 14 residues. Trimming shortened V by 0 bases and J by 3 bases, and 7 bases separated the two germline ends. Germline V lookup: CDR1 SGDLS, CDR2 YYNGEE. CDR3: CASSVGGDNQPQHF. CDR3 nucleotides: TGTGCCAGCAGCGTAGGGGGGGACAATCAGCCCCAGCATTTT.

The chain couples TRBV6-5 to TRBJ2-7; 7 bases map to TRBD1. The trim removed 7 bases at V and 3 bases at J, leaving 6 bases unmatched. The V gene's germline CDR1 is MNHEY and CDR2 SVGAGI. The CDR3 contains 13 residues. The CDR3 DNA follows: TGTGCCAGCATGGGACAGACTATCTACGAGCAGTACTTC. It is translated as CASMGQTIYEQYF.

CDR3 in DNA: TGCAGCGTGGGGGACAGGGGGAAAGGGCAGTACTTC. Translation gives CSVGDRGKGQYF. The chain is built from TRBV29-1 and TRBJ2-7; 11 nucleotides align to TRBD1. This CDR3 contains 12 residues. V was pared by 6 bases and J by 9 bases, with 7 bases of the junction left unmatched. Looked up from germline, CDR1 is SQVTM and CDR2 is ANQGSEA.

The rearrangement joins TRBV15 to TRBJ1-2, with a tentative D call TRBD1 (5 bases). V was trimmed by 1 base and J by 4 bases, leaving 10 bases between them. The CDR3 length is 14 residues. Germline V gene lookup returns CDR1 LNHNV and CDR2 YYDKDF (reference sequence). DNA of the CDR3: TGTGCCACCAGCAGAGCAGGGATAGGCTATGGCTACACCTTC. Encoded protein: CATSRAGIGYGYTF.

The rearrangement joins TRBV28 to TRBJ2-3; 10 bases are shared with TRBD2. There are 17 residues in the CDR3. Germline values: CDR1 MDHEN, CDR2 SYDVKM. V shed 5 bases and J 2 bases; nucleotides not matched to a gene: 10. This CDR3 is CASSPQGSGRATDTQYF. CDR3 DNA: TGTGCCAGCAGTCCCCAGGGGAGCGGGAGGGCCACAGATACGCAGTATTTT.

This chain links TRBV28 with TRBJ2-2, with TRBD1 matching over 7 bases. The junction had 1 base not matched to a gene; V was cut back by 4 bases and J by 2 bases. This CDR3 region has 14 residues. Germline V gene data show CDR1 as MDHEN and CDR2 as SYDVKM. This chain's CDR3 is CASSSGGNTGELFF. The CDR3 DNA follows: TGTGCCAGCAGTTCAGGGGGAAACACCGGGGAGCTGTTTTTT.

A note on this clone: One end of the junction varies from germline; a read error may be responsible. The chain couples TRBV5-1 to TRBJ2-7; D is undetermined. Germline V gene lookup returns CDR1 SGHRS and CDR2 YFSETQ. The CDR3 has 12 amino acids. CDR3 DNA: TGCGCCAGCAGCTTGGAACGCGCGAGGTGGAACTTC. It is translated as CASSLERARWNF.

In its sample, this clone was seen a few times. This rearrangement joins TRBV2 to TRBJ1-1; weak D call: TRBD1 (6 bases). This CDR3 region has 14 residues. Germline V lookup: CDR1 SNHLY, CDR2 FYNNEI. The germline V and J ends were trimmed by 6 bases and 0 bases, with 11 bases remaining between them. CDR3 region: CASRMDRLNTEAFF. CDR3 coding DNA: TGTGCCAGCAGGATGGACAGATTGAACACTGAAGCTTTCTTT.

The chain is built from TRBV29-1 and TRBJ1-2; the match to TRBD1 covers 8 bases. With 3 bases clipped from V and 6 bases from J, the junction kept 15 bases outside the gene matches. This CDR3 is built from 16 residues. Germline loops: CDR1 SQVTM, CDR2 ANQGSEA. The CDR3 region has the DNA TGCAGCGTTGAGGGGCAGGGGGCGCGTTCAGTCGATGGCTACACCTTC. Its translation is CSVEGQGARSVDGYTF.

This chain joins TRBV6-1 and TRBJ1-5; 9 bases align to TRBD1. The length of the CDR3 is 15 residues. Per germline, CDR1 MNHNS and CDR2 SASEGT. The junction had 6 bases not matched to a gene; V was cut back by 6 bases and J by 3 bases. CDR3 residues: CASSPGTGNNQPQHF. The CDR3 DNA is TGTGCCAGCAGCCCAGGGACAGGGAACAATCAGCCCCAGCATTTT.

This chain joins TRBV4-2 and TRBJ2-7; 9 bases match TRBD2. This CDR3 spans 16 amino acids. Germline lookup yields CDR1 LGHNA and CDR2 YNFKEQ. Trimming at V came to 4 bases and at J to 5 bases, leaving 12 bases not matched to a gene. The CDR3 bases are TGTGCCAGCAGCCTCCTACTTGCGGGAGGGCGGAACGAGCAGTACTTC. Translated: CASSLLLAGGRNEQYF.

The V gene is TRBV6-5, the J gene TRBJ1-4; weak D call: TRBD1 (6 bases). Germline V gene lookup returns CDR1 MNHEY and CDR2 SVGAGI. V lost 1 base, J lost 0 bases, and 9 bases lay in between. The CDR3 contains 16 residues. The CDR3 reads CASSYYRQATNEKLFF. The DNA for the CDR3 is TGTGCCAGCAGTTACTACCGACAGGCAACTAATGAAAAACTGTTTTTT.

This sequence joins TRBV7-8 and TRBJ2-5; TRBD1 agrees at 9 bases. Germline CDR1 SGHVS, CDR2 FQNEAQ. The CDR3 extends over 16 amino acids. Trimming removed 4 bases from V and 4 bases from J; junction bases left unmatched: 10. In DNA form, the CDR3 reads TGTGCCAGCAGCTCGGGAGCGGGACAGGGATTAGAGACCCAGTACTTC. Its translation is CASSSGAGQGLETQYF.

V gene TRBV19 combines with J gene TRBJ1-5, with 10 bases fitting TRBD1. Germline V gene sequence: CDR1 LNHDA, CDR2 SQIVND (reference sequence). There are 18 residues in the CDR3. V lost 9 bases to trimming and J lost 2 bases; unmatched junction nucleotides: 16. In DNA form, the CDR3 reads TGTGCCAGCGGCCTTCGTGGACAGGGGGTGTCTGGCAATCAGCCCCAGCATTTT. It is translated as CASGLRGQGVSGNQPQHF.

The CDR3 loop is CASSPSPSSYEQYF. The CDR3 nucleotides are TGTGCCAGTAGTCCCTCGCCCAGTTCCTACGAGCAGTACTTC. The genes are TRBV19 and TRBJ2-7; the D is unclear. The CDR3 is 14 residues long. V was cut by 5 bases and J by 1 base, with 12 bases left in between. CDR1 LNHDA and CDR2 SQIVND come from the germline V gene (reference sequence).